What follows are 30 T cell receptor beta chains derived from one specimen sequenced in a study of beta chain features in type 1 diabetes. The whole isolated RNA underwent reverse transcription, so sequencing captured expressed TCRB transcripts. Some clones are missing from TCRdb's copy, which holds only in-frame ones; the method was immunoSEQ multiplex PCR. Of around 320,000 clones in the sample, approximately 14% were seen once. The sequenced material came from central memory CD4+ T cells from blood. Every receptor here comes from a man aged 25 to 40 in good health.

The J gene is TRBJ2-2, the V gene TRBV5-1; TRBD2 aligns across 10 bases. The CDR3 has 16 amino acids. The V gene end was trimmed by 1 base and the J gene end by 5 bases; junction bases not matched to a gene: 5. The V gene's germline CDR1 is SGHRS and CDR2 YFSETQ. The CDR3 sequence is CASSLSGTSETGELFF. In DNA, the CDR3 is TGCGCCAGCAGCTTGTCGGGGACTAGCGAGACCGGGGAGCTGTTTTTT.

This chain joins TRBV5-1 and TRBJ1-1; D is possibly TRBD1 (5 bases). This CDR3 contains 16 residues. The germline V gene has CDR1 SGHRS and CDR2 YFSETQ. Trimming left V 7 bases short and J 5 bases short, with 24 bases between. CDR3 sequence reads: CASFWGDPLSRTEAFF. The CDR3 coding sequence is TGCGCCAGCTTTTGGGGGGATCCCCTGAGCAGAACTGAAGCTTTCTTT.

The chain couples TRBV6-5 to TRBJ2-7, with D perhaps matching TRBD1 (6 bases). The CDR3 sequence is 15 residues long. Germline V gene sequence: CDR1 MNHEY, CDR2 SVGAGI. V lost 5 bases, J lost 2 bases, and 16 bases lay in between. For the CDR3, the DNA is TGTGCCAGCAGTCACCAACAGGGTTCTACCTACGAGCAGTACTTC. Translated, it gives CASSHQQGSTYEQYF.

This clone has just a few counts. The V call is TRBV6-6, the J call TRBJ2-1; D is uncertain. The CDR3 is 14 amino acids. V lost 4 bases and J 6 bases, leaving 13 bases between the germline ends. Germline CDR1 is MNHNY and CDR2 is SVGAGI (reference sequence). The CDR3 loop is CASSFRLLFNEQFF. The CDR3 DNA is TGTGCCAGCAGTTTTAGGCTCCTGTTCAATGAGCAGTTCTTC.

This clone was seen a few times. The chain carries TRBV10-3 and TRBJ1-1; tentatively, D is TRBD1 (5 bases). Germline CDR1 ENHRY, CDR2 SYGVKD. This CDR3 has 13 residues. Trimming pared 6 bases from V and 1 base from J, leaving 9 bases between. CDR3 coding DNA: TGTGCCATCAGGTCGACAGAGAACACTGAAGCTTTCTTT. Residues: CAIRSTENTEAFF.

This rearrangement joins TRBV7-7 to TRBJ2-7, with D possibly TRBD2 on 7 matching bases. Trimming took off 5 bases at V and 0 bases at J, with 11 bases between the two ends. Per the germline V gene, CDR1 is SSHAT and CDR2 is FNYEAQ (reference sequence). The CDR3 is 14 residues long. CDR3 loop: CASSPGGASYEQYF. The CDR3 coding sequence is TGTGCCAGCAGCCCTGGGGGGGCCTCCTACGAGCAGTACTTC.

The sample holds a few counts of this clone. This chain connects TRBV27 to TRBJ1-5, with D uncertain. There are 14 residues in the CDR3. Germline-derived CDR1 and CDR2 are MNHEY and SMNVEV (reference sequence). V was shortened by 5 bases and J by 7 bases, with 15 bases between the two germline ends. This chain's CDR3 is CASSPAPLGQPQHF. The CDR3 coding sequence is TGTGCCAGCAGTCCCGCCCCTTTGGGGCAGCCCCAGCATTTT.

This clone turned up a few times. The chain recombines TRBV18 with TRBJ2-5, with 9 bases that match TRBD1. The germline gives CDR1 KGHSH, CDR2 LQKENI. The CDR3 is made up of 13 amino acids. V was pared by 9 bases and J by 5 bases, with 7 bases of the junction left unmatched. CDR3 bases: TGTGCCAGTCGGACAGGGGCGAGGGAGACCCAGTACTTC. It specifies CASRTGARETQYF.

The chain has TRBV10-3 and TRBJ2-7, with 9 bases identical to TRBD1. The CDR3 loop spans 12 amino acids. CDR1 and CDR2 from the germline V gene are ENHRY and SYGVKD. J gave up 9 bases and V 4 bases, and 4 bases lay outside the gene matches. Written as DNA, the CDR3 is TGTGCCATCAGTGCCGACAGGGGGTGGCAGTACTTC. Amino acid sequence: CAISADRGWQYF.

The chain has TRBV7-9 and TRBJ2-7, with D tentatively TRBD2 (5 bases). Trimming pared 5 bases from V and 3 bases from J, leaving 17 bases between. The CDR3 covers 15 residues. Germline CDR1 is SEHNR and CDR2 is FQNEAQ (reference sequence). CDR3 region: CASSPRASGGYEQYF. Written as DNA, the CDR3 is TGTGCCAGCAGCCCCAGAGCGAGCGGAGGCTACGAGCAGTACTTC.

The chain has TRBV19 and TRBJ1-5; TRBD1 aligns across 7 bases. This CDR3 comprises 15 residues. Germline lookup yields CDR1 LNHDA and CDR2 SQIVND (reference sequence). Trimming at V came to 5 bases and at J to 4 bases, leaving 8 bases not matched to a gene. CDR3 DNA sequence: TGTGCCAGTAGTGTCGGCGGGACAGCTAATCAGCCCCAGCATTTT. Translated: CASSVGGTANQPQHF.

V gene TRBV4-3 combines with J gene TRBJ2-5; D uncertain. V lost 1 base to trimming and J lost 5 bases, with 14 bases between them. The CDR3 contains 15 residues. Germline CDR1 reads LGHNA; CDR2 reads YSLEER. Here the CDR3 reads CASSQVNSGRETQYF. The CDR3 nucleotides are TGCGCCAGCAGCCAAGTAAATTCAGGACGTGAGACCCAGTACTTC.

V and J are TRBV11-2 and TRBJ1-1; D not certain. V was trimmed by 0 bases and J by 5 bases, leaving 10 bases between them. Germline V gene data show CDR1 as SGHAT and CDR2 as FQNNGV. This CDR3 is 14 amino acids long. CDR3 DNA: TGTGCCAGCAGCTTAGATCGGGGTTGGACTGAAGCTTTCTTT. This encodes CASSLDRGWTEAFF. Combining the CDR3 with reference TRBV11-2 and TRBJ1-1 gives the whole variable domain EAGVAQSPRYKIIEKRQSVAFWCNPISGHATLYWYQQILGQGPKLLIQFQNNGVVDDSQLPKDRFSAERLKGVDSTLKIQPAKLEDSAVYLCASSLDRGWTEAFFGQGTRLTVV.

This clone was seen only a few times. The rearrangement uses TRBV5-1 and TRBJ2-3; TRBD1 matches at 8 bases. With V trimmed by 0 bases and J by 3 bases, 3 bases remained unmatched. Germline CDR1 and CDR2: SGHRS and YFSETQ. The CDR3 length is 15 residues. CDR3 protein: CASSLARQGTDTQYF. The CDR3 nucleotides read TGCGCCAGCAGCTTGGCCCGACAGGGGACAGATACGCAGTATTTT.

The rearrangement links TRBV9 to TRBJ2-2; D unresolved. The CDR3 spans 15 residues. Germline V gene lookup returns CDR1 SGDLS and CDR2 YYNGEE. Trimming removed 3 bases at V and 5 bases at J, with 14 bases between. The CDR3 protein is CASSGKSLLTGELFF. In DNA, the CDR3 is TGTGCCAGCAGCGGGAAGAGTCTGTTGACCGGGGAGCTGTTTTTT.

The chain carries TRBV4-2 and TRBJ1-1, with D tentatively TRBD1 (5 bases). Germline CDR1 reads LGHNA; CDR2 reads YNFKEQ. Trimming pared 1 base from V and 3 bases from J, leaving 15 bases between. The CDR3 totals 16 residues. This CDR3 reads CASSQATGTRDTEAFF. CDR3 in DNA: TGTGCCAGCAGCCAAGCCACAGGAACGAGGGACACTGAAGCTTTCTTT.

This clone turned up a few times. The chain has TRBV6-5 and TRBJ1-1, with TRBD1 as a possible D gene (6 bases). The CDR3 runs 13 residues. V was cut by 2 bases and J by 4 bases, with 8 bases left in between. Germline V gene sequence: CDR1 MNHEY, CDR2 SVGAGI. CDR3 DNA: TGTGCCAGCAGTTACCTACAGGGCACTGAAGCTTTCTTT. It codes for CASSYLQGTEAFF.

This clone was counted only a few times. This chain connects TRBV10-3 to TRBJ1-5; D is unresolved. CDR1 and CDR2 from the germline V gene are ENHRY and SYGVKD. V shed 0 bases and J shed 10 bases, with 7 bases lying between them. This CDR3 spans 12 amino acids. CDR3 residues: CAISESGYPQHF. Written as DNA, the CDR3 is TGTGCCATCAGTGAGTCTGGGTATCCCCAGCATTTT.

This clone was observed many times. The chain links TRBV21-1 to TRBJ1-1; the table's D call, TRBD1, was not checked against the DNA. TRBV21-1 counts as a pseudogene. CDR3 size: 16 residues. The CDR3 coding sequence is TGTGCCAGCAGCAAAGTCTCCGGGACAGGGCTACCTGAAGCTTTCTTT. Its translation: CASSKVSGTGLPEAFF.

This clone was seen a few times. The rearrangement uses TRBV11-3 and TRBJ2-1; TRBD2 is a possible D gene (5 bases). V was shortened by 0 bases and J by 13 bases, with 7 bases between the two germline ends. This CDR3 contains 11 residues. Germline V gene lookup returns CDR1 SGHNT and CDR2 YENEEA. This CDR3 is CASSLEGDQFF. The CDR3 DNA reads TGTGCCAGCAGCTTAGAGGGAGATCAGTTCTTC. Combining the CDR3 with reference TRBV11-3 and TRBJ2-1 gives the whole variable domain EAGVVQSPRYKIIEKKQPVAFWCNPISGHNTLYWYLQNLGQGPELLIRYENEEAVDDSQLPKDRFSAERLKGVDSTLKIQPAELGDSAVYLCASSLEGDQFFGPGTRLTVL.

The chain recombines TRBV29-1 with TRBJ2-5; D uncertain. Germline V gene data show CDR1 as SQVTM and CDR2 as ANQGSEA. The CDR3 sequence is 20 residues long. The V end was cut by 5 bases, the J end by 1 base, with 32 bases between. For the CDR3, the DNA is TGCAGCGTTCCTTGGGCGGAACGAAGCACCTCGTCCCTGACCCAAGAGACCCAGTACTTC. This sequence encodes CSVPWAERSTSSLTQETQYF.

This clone was recorded a few times. The chain combines TRBV19 with TRBJ1-1; perhaps TRBD1 as D (6 bases). Germline V CDR1 and CDR2: LNHDA, SQIVND (reference sequence). The ends were cut back, 4 bases at V and 7 bases at J, with 10 bases in the middle. This CDR3 is 12 amino acids long. CDR3 amino acids: CASSTGVLEAFF. The CDR3 region has the DNA TGTGCCAGTAGTACAGGGGTCCTTGAAGCTTTCTTT.

V is TRBV7-2 and J is TRBJ2-1; no firm D call. The CDR3 is 11 residues long. The germline V gene encodes CDR1 SGHTA and CDR2 FQGNSA. V gave up 5 bases and J gave up 5 bases, with 4 bases separating them. CDR3: CASSKNNEQFF. In DNA form, the CDR3 reads TGTGCCAGCAGCAAAAACAATGAGCAGTTCTTC.

To note about this clone: Given a far larger clone just one base away, this is likely a sequencing read error. This chain joins TRBV19 and TRBJ1-1, with D possibly matching TRBD1 (5 bases). V lost 9 bases, J lost 4 bases, and 21 bases lay in between. This CDR3 is built from 15 residues. Germline CDR1 LNHDA, CDR2 SQIVND (reference sequence). DNA for the CDR3: TGTGCCAGCAGCTTAGCGATAGGGGCGGCCACTGAAGCTTTCTTT. Amino acid sequence: CASSLAIGAATEAFF.

V gene TRBV5-6 combines with J gene TRBJ1-4; D unresolved. Trimming shortened V by 3 bases and J by 3 bases, and 9 bases separated the two germline ends. Per the germline V gene, CDR1 is SGHDT and CDR2 is YYEEEE. There are 14 residues in the CDR3. The CDR3 DNA reads TGTGCCAGCAGCTCGACGGCGGCTAATGAAAAACTGTTTTTT. This codes for CASSSTAANEKLFF. The full variable domain, its missing parts supplied by reference TRBV5-6 and TRBJ1-4, is DAGVTQSPTHLIKTRGQQVTLRCSPKSGHDTVSWYQQALGQGPQFIFQYYEEEERQRGNFPDRFSGHQFPNYSSELNVNALLLGDSALYLCASSSTAANEKLFFGSGTQLSVL.

This rearrangement joins TRBV7-9 to TRBJ1-2; 12 nucleotides line up with TRBD1. Germline-derived CDR1 and CDR2 are SEHNR and FQNEAQ (reference sequence). The CDR3 is made up of 15 amino acids. Trimming at V came to 5 bases and at J to 5 bases, leaving 6 bases not matched to a gene. The CDR3 protein is CASSNWDRGLYGYTF. DNA of the CDR3: TGTGCCAGCAGCAACTGGGACAGGGGGCTTTATGGCTACACCTTC. The full variable domain, in which reference TRBV7-9 and TRBJ1-2 provide the parts outside the CDR3, is DTGVSQNPRHKITKRGQNVTFRCDPISEHNRLYWYRQTLGQGPEFLTYFQNEAQLEKSRLLSDRFSAERPKGSFSTLEIQRTEQGDSAMYLCASSNWDRGLYGYTFGSGTRLTVV.

This chain connects TRBV6-5 to TRBJ2-7; tentatively, D is TRBD1 or TRBD2 (6 bases each). CDR3 size: 14 residues. The V and J ends lost 5 bases and 4 bases respectively, with 15 bases between them. Germline lookup yields CDR1 MNHEY and CDR2 SVGAGI. CDR3 nucleotides: TGTGCCAGCAGTGACGCGGGACATTCATACGAGCAGTACGTC. Translated, it gives CASSDAGHSYEQYV.

This clone was recorded a few times. The V gene is TRBV7-2, the J gene TRBJ2-1; 10 bases are a match to TRBD2. The CDR3 has 14 residues. Germline lookup yields CDR1 SGHTA and CDR2 FQGNSA. The V and J ends lost 5 bases and 13 bases, in that order; junction bases with no gene match: 11. In DNA form, the CDR3 reads TGTGCCAGCAGCCACCCAGCGGGAGGGCCGGGACAGTTCTTC. This sequence encodes CASSHPAGGPGQFF.

This clone was seen a few times. The J gene is TRBJ1-1, the V gene TRBV6-1; D unclear. The V gene's germline CDR1 is MNHNS and CDR2 SASEGT. The CDR3 loop spans 14 amino acids. The V end lost 7 bases, the J end lost 4 bases, and 16 bases lay between the germline ends. The DNA for the CDR3 is TGTGCCAGCAACCTAAGACCACAATCCACTGAAGCTTTCTTT. It is translated as CASNLRPQSTEAFF.

The J gene is TRBJ2-7, the V gene TRBV9; 10 nucleotides agree with TRBD2. With V trimmed by 0 bases and J by 0 bases, 3 bases remained unmatched. The CDR3 length is 16 residues. Germline-derived CDR1 and CDR2 are SGDLS and YYNGEE. CDR3 bases: TGTGCCAGCAGCGTAGGTCCTAGCGGGGGCTCCTACGAGCAGTACTTC. Translating it yields CASSVGPSGGSYEQYF.